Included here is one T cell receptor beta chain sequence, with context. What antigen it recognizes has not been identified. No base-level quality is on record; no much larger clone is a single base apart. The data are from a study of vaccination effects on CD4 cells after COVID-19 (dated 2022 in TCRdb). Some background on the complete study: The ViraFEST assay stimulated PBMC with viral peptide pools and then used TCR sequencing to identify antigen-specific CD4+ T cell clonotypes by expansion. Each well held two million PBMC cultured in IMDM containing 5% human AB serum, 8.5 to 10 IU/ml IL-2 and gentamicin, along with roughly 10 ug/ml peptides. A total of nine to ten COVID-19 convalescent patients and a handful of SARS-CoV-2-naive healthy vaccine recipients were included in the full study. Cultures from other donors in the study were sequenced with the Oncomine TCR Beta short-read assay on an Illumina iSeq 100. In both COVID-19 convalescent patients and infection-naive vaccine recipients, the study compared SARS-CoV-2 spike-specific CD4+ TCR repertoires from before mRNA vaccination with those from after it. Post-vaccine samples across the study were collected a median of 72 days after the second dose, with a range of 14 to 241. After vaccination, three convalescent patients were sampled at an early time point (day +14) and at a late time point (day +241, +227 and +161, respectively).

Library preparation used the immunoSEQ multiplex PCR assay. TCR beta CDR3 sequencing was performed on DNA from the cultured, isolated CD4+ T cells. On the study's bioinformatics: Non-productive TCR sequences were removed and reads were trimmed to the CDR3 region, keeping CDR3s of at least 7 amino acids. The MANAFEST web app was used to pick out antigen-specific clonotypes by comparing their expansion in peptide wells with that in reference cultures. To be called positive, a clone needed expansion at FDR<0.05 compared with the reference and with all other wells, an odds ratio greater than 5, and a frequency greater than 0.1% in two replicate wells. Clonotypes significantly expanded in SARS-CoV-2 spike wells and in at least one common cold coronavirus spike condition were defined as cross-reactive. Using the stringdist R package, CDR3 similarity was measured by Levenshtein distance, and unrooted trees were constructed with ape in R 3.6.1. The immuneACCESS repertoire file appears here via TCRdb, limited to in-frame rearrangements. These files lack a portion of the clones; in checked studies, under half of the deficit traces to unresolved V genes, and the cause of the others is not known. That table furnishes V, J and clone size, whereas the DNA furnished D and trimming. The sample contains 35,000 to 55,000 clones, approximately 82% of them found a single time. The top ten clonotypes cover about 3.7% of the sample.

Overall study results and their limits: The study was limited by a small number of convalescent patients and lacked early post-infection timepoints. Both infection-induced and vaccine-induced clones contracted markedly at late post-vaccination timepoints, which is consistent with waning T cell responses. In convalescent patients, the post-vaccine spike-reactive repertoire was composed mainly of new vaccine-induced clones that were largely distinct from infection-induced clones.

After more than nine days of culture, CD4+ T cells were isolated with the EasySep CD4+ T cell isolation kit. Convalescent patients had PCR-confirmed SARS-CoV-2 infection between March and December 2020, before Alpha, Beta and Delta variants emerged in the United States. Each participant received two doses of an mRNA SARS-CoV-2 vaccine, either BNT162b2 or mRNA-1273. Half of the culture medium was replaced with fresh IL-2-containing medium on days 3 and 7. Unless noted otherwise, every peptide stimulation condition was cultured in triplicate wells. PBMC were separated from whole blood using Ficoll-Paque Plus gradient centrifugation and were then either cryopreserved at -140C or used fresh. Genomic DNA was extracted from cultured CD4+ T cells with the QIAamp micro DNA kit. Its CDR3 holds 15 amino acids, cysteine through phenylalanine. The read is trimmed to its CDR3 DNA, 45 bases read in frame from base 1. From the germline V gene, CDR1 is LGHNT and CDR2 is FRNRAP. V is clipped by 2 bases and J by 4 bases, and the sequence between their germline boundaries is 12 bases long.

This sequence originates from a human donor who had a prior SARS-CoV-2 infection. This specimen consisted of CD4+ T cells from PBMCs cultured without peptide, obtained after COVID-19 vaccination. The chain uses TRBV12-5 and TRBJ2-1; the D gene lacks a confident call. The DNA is TGTGCTAGTGGTTTGTCCAGGAGAGTGTACAATGAGCAGTTCTTC. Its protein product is CASGLSRRVYNEQFF. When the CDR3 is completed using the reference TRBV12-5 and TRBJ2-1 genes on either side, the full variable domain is DARVTQTPRHKVTEMGQEVTMRCQPILGHNTVFWYRQTMMQGLELLAYFRNRAPLDDSGMPKDRFSAEMPDATLATLKIQPSEPRDSAVYFCASGLSRRVYNEQFFGPGTRLTVL.